This T cell receptor (beta chain) was observed in a study of T-cell memory formation after mild COVID-19. Study-wide background: The study found TCR clusters largely donor specific. Overall study findings and caveats: Contracting CD4+ clones lay largely in CM and EM, with CD8+ ones residing in EMRA.

Germline V gene lookup returns CDR1 SGHVS and CDR2 FQNEAQ. The CDR3 totals 15 residues. V lost 4 bases, J lost 5 bases, and 10 bases stayed unmatched. This clonotype has more than one count but fewer than ten. Its antigen is not known. TCRdb processed the 5' RACE reads anew with MiXCR; each CDR3 protein has one entry. Here the sample spans tens of thousands of distinct CDR3 sequences, 25% to 35% being singletons. The rearrangement joins TRBV7-8 to TRBJ2-5; 7 bases map to TRBD1. The origin of this receptor is a man younger than 30 who had mild COVID-19 (a few samples of this study predate the infection). Cell type and time point are not known. The sequenced material came from PBMCs or a T cell subset sorted from them (not recorded which). The CDR3 coding sequence is TGTGCCAGCAGCTCAGTGGGCAGGGGGAGTGAGACCCAGTACTTC. It yields the protein CASSSVGRGSETQYF.